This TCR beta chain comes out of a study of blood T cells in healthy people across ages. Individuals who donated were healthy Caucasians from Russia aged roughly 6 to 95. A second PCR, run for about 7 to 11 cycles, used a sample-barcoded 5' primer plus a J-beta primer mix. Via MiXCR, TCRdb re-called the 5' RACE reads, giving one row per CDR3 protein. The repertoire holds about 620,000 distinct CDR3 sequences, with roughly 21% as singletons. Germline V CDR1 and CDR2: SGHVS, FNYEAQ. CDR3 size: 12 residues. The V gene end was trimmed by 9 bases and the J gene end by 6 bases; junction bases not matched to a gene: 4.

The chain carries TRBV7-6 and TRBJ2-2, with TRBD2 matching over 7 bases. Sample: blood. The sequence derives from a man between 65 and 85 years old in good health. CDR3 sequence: CASSREAGELFF. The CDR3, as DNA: TGTGCCAGTAGTCGGGAGGCCGGGGAGCTGTTTTTT.